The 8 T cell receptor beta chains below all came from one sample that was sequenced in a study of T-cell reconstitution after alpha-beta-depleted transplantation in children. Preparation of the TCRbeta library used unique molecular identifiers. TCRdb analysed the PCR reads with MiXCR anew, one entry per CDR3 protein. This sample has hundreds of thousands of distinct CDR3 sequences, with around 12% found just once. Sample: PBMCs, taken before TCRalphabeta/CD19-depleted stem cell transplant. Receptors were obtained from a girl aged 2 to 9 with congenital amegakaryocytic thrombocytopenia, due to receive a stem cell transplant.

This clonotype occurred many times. CDR3 sequence reads: CASSLAPGDIQYF. CDR3 nucleotide sequence: TGTGCCAGCAGCTTAGCCCCCGGTGACATTCAGTACTTC. The J gene is TRBJ2-4, the V gene TRBV7-2; D uncertain. V was pared by 0 bases and J by 8 bases, with 8 bases between. Germline V gene data show CDR1 as SGHTA and CDR2 as FQGNSA. There are 13 residues in the CDR3.

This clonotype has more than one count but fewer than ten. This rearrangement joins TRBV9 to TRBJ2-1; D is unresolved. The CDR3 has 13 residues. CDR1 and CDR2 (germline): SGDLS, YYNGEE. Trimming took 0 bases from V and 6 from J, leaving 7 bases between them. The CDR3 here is CASSVGVVNEQFF. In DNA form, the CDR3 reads TGTGCCAGCAGCGTAGGAGTAGTCAATGAGCAGTTCTTC.

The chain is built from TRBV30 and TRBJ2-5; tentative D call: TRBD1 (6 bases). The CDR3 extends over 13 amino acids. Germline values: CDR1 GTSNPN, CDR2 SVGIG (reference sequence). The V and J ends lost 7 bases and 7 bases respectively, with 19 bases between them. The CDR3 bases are TGTGCCTCGAGGTTAGGGGGTGGTTCGACCCAGTACTTC. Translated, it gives CASRLGGGSTQYF.

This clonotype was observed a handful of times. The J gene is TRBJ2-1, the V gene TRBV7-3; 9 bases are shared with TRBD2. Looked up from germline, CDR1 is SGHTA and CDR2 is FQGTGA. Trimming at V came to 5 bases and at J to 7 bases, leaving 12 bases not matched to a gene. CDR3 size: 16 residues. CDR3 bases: TGTGCCAGCAGCCTCGCCCGGACTAGCGTTACAAATGAGCAGTTCTTC. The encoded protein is CASSLARTSVTNEQFF.

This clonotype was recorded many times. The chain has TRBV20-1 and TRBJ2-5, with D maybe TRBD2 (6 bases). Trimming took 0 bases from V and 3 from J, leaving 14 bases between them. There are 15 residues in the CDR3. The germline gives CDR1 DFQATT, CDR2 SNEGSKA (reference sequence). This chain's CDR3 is CSARDLFGGEETQYF. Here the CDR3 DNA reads TGCAGTGCTAGAGACCTATTCGGAGGGGAAGAGACCCAGTACTTC.

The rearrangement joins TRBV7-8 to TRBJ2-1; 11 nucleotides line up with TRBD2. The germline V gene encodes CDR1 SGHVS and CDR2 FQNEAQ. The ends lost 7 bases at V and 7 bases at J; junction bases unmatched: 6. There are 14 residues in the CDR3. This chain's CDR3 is CASKQTSGANEQFF. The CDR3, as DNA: TGTGCCAGCAAGCAGACTAGCGGGGCGAATGAGCAGTTCTTC.

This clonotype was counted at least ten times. This CDR3 is CASSHWGSSYNEQFF. CDR3 nucleotides: TGTGCCAGCAGCCACTGGGGGAGCTCCTACAATGAGCAGTTCTTC. The chain is built from TRBV7-9 and TRBJ2-1, with D perhaps TRBD1 or TRBD2 (5 bases each). V dropped 5 bases and J dropped 0 bases, with 11 bases sitting between them. This CDR3 spans 15 amino acids. Germline V gene data show CDR1 as SEHNR and CDR2 as FQNEAQ (reference sequence).

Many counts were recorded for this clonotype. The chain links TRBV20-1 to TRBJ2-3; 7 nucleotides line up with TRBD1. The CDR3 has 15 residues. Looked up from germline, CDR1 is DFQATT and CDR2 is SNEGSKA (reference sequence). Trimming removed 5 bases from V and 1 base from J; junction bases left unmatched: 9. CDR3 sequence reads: CSAHRDSGGTDTQYF. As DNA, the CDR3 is TGCAGTGCTCATCGGGACAGCGGAGGCACAGATACGCAGTATTTT.